This T cell receptor beta chain was sequenced in a study of blood T cell repertoires in COVID-19. At the level of the study: COVID-19 samples, acute and convalescent, were from the United States, Italy and Spain. The analysed material was cDNA or gDNA that came from T cells, B-cell-depleted T cells, or PBMCs.

The CDR3 spans 16 residues. CDR1 and CDR2 from the germline V gene are MDHEN and SYDVKM. V shed 3 bases and J 4 bases; nucleotides not matched to a gene: 11. Per the authors' pipeline: Reference gene primers were amplified, and this amplification served to estimate nucleated cell counts. Clones were read by immunoSEQ multiplex PCR, and TCRdb kept only the in-frame ones, dropping some. That table gives V, J and clone size, and the DNA gave D and trimming. This table holds 150,000 to 200,000 clones, roughly 80% found once. This chain joins TRBV28 and TRBJ2-7; 8 bases agree with TRBD2. Sequencing was carried out using peripheral blood. The receptor was isolated from a man in his sixties with active or convalescent COVID-19. The CDR3 region has the DNA TGTGCCAGCAGTTTTGATCTAGCGGGCCTAACATACGAGCAGTACTTC. This sequence encodes CASSFDLAGLTYEQYF.